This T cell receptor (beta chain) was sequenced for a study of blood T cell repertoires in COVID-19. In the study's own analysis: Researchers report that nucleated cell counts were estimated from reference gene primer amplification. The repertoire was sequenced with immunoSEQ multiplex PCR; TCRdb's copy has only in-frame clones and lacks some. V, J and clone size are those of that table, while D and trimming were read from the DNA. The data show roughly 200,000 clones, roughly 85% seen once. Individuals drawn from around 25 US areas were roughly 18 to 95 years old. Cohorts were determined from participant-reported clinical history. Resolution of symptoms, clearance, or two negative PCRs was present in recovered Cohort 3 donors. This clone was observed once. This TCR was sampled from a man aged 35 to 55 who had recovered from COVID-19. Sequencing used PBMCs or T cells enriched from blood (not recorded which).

CDR3 nucleotide sequence: TGTGCCTGGAGTGTAGCAGGCCGACACACCATATATTTT. Translated, it gives CAWSVAGRHTIYF. The rearrangement joins TRBV30 to TRBJ1-3; D ambiguous. In germline, CDR1 is GTSNPN, CDR2 SVGIG (reference sequence). Trimming took off 0 bases at V and 8 bases at J, with 11 bases between the two ends. The CDR3 sequence is 13 residues long. Full variable domain (missing parts from reference TRBV30 and TRBJ1-3): SQTIHQWPATLVQPVGSPLSLECTVEGTSNPNLYWYRQAAGRGLQLLFYSVGIGQISSEVPQNLSASRPQDRQFILSSKKLLLSDSGFYLCAWSVAGRHTIYFGEGSWLTVV.